A single sample gave rise to the 28 T cell receptor beta chains below, sequenced in a study of B cell selection in AIRE deficiency. Assay used: immunoSEQ multiplex PCR; TCRdb lists only in-frame clones, some missing. The data show around 20,000 clones, about 92% seen once. Regulatory T cells were sorted as CD4+CD25hiCD127low/negative. The source material was CD4+CD25+ Tregs sorted from PBMCs. The receptors were gathered from a human donor in good health.

The chain couples TRBV6-1 to TRBJ1-1; tentatively, D is TRBD1 (6 bases). The germline V and J ends were trimmed by 6 bases and 5 bases, with 13 bases remaining between them. The CDR3 covers 13 residues. In germline, CDR1 is MNHNS, CDR2 SASEGT. In nucleotides, the CDR3 is TGTGCCAGCAGGTGGGACACGTGGACTGAAGCTTTCTTT. This sequence encodes CASRWDTWTEAFF.

Judged by abundance, this clone is medium-sized. The gene calls are TRBV19 and TRBJ1-3; no firm D call. The CDR3 contains 12 residues. V lost 6 bases, J lost 3 bases, and 6 bases lay in between. Germline lookup yields CDR1 LNHDA and CDR2 SQIVND (reference sequence). CDR3 in DNA: TGTGCCAGTAGAGGAATTGGAAACACCATATATTTT. Encoded protein: CASRGIGNTIYF.

This chain connects TRBV7-8 to TRBJ1-4, with D uncertain. CDR1 and CDR2 (germline): SGHVS, FQNEAQ. Trimming removed 5 bases at V and 7 bases at J, with 14 bases between. The CDR3 sequence is 14 residues long. CDR3 amino acids: CASSPYQGSEKLFF. The CDR3 DNA reads TGTGCCAGCAGCCCCTACCAAGGATCTGAAAAACTGTTTTTT. Full variable domain (outside the CDR3, taken from reference TRBV7-8 and TRBJ1-4): GAGVSQSPRYKVAKRGQDVALRCDPISGHVSLFWYQQALGQGPEFLTYFQNEAQLDKSGLPSDRFFAERPEGSVSTLKIQRTQQEDSAVYLCASSPYQGSEKLFFGSGTQLSVL.

V is TRBV6-4 and J is TRBJ2-7; 8 positions agree with TRBD1. J lost 3 bases, V lost 2 bases, and 9 bases had no gene match. The CDR3 runs 16 residues. Germline CDR1 is MRHNA and CDR2 is SNTAGT. In DNA form, the CDR3 reads TGTGCCAGCAGTGACGCGCCAGGGACAGGAGGCTACGAGCAGTACTTC. Translation gives CASSDAPGTGGYEQYF.

The rearrangement uses TRBV5-4 and TRBJ2-7; 7 positions match TRBD1. The CDR3 has 13 residues. In germline, CDR1 is SGHNT, CDR2 YYREEE (reference sequence). Germline trimming cut 5 bases from V and 2 bases from J; bases unmatched to any gene: 4. CDR3: CASSWDRTYEQYF. In DNA form, the CDR3 reads TGTGCCAGCAGTTGGGACAGAACCTACGAGCAGTACTTC.

The table lists this clone with a few counts. This chain uses TRBV5-6 with TRBJ1-1; D is unresolved. The germline CDR1 and CDR2 sequences are SGHDT and YYEEEE. The CDR3 covers 14 residues. The V and J ends lost 0 bases and 0 bases respectively, with 6 bases between them. The CDR3 protein is CASSLGPLNTEAFF. CDR3 DNA sequence: TGTGCCAGCAGCTTGGGACCGCTGAACACTGAAGCTTTCTTT.

The rearrangement links TRBV2 to TRBJ2-7; 11 nucleotides line up with TRBD1. Trimming removed 6 bases from V and 7 bases from J; junction bases left unmatched: 11. This CDR3 is 15 amino acids long. Per the germline V gene, CDR1 is SNHLY and CDR2 is FYNNEI. CDR3 region: CASSTAGTGGREQYF. CDR3 nucleotide sequence: TGTGCCAGCAGCACCGCCGGGACAGGGGGGAGGGAGCAGTACTTC.

The V and J genes are TRBV29-1 and TRBJ2-7; D is perhaps TRBD1 (5 bases). Looked up from germline, CDR1 is SQVTM and CDR2 is ANQGSEA. Trimming left V 5 bases short and J 4 bases short, with 15 bases between. The CDR3 is 13 amino acids. CDR3 nucleotides: TGCAGCGTTAAATTAGACAGCGTGTACGAGCAGTACTTC. Translating it yields CSVKLDSVYEQYF.

This sequence joins TRBV6-6 and TRBJ2-3; 10 positions agree with TRBD2. This CDR3 is built from 15 residues. Per the germline V gene, CDR1 is MNHNY and CDR2 is SVGAGI (reference sequence). V shed 6 bases, J shed 2 bases, and the junction held 5 bases outside the gene matches. The CDR3 here is CASRGLAENTDTQYF. The CDR3, as DNA: TGTGCCAGCAGAGGACTAGCGGAGAACACAGATACGCAGTATTTT.

The gene calls are TRBV5-4 and TRBJ2-7, with TRBD1 matching over 7 bases. Germline V gene sequence: CDR1 SGHNT, CDR2 YYREEE (reference sequence). CDR3 length equals 14 residues. V dropped 0 bases and J dropped 0; count of bases not matched to a gene: 0. CDR3 sequence: CASSLDRGSYEQYF. The CDR3 DNA sequence: TGTGCCAGCAGCTTGGACAGGGGCTCCTACGAGCAGTACTTC.

This clone was found once. V and J are TRBV11-1 and TRBJ2-1; 11 nucleotides agree with TRBD2. The CDR3 is 16 amino acids. V was clipped by 5 bases and J by 2 bases; unmatched bases: 5. CDR1 is SGHAT and CDR2 is FQDESV in the germline V gene (reference sequence). CDR3: CASSPSLAGAYNEQFF. The CDR3 region has the DNA TGTGCCAGCAGCCCCTCACTAGCGGGGGCCTACAATGAGCAGTTCTTC.

The rearrangement uses TRBV6-1 and TRBJ1-3; 8 bases are a match to TRBD1. CDR1 MNHNS and CDR2 SASEGT come from the germline V gene. Germline trimming cut 3 bases from V and 3 bases from J; bases unmatched to any gene: 4. The CDR3 spans 15 residues. CDR3 amino acids: CASSEDRDGGNTIYF. The DNA for the CDR3 is TGTGCCAGCAGTGAGGACAGGGATGGTGGAAACACCATATATTTT.

V usage is TRBV4-3 and J usage is TRBJ1-5, with D hard to call. Trimming removed 0 bases from V and 5 bases from J, with 5 bases in between. Germline V gives CDR1 LGHNA, CDR2 YSLEER. The CDR3 is 13 amino acids. CDR3 residues: CASSQERDQPQHF. In DNA form, the CDR3 reads TGCGCCAGCAGCCAAGAGCGGGATCAGCCCCAGCATTTT.

This chain uses TRBV5-1 with TRBJ2-3, with 9 positions matching TRBD1. The CDR3 extends over 14 amino acids. The germline V gene encodes CDR1 SGHRS and CDR2 YFSETQ. The V segment lost 5 bases and the J segment 3 bases; nucleotides outside the gene matches: 4. This CDR3 is CASRWGTGTDTQYF. The CDR3 coding sequence is TGCGCCAGCAGATGGGGGACAGGGACAGATACGCAGTATTTT. The variable domain in full, with the rest retrieved from reference TRBV5-1 and TRBJ2-3, is KAGVTQTPRYLIKTRGQQVTLSCSPISGHRSVSWYQQTPGQGLQFLFEYFSETQRNKGNFPGRFSGRQFSNSRSEMNVSTLELGDSALYLCASRWGTGTDTQYFGPGTRLTVL.

The chain links TRBV4-3 to TRBJ1-2; 7 bases line up with TRBD1. V was pared by 4 bases and J by 8 bases, with 10 bases of the junction left unmatched. Looked up from germline, CDR1 is LGHNA and CDR2 is YSLEER. The length of the CDR3 is 14 residues. For the CDR3, the DNA is TGCGCCAGCAGCCTTAGACAGGGATTTGGGGGCTACACCTTC. It specifies CASSLRQGFGGYTF.

The rearrangement links TRBV7-9 to TRBJ2-5, with D possibly TRBD2 on 6 matching bases. Germline CDR1 is SEHNR and CDR2 is FQNEAQ (reference sequence). CDR3 length: 17 amino acids. The germline V and J ends were trimmed by 2 bases and 6 bases, with 22 bases remaining between them. CDR3 sequence: CASSLWEASTALKTQYF. The CDR3 DNA reads as TGTGCCAGCAGCTTATGGGAGGCGAGTACTGCTTTGAAGACCCAGTACTTC. The full variable domain, with the rest looked up from reference TRBV7-9 and TRBJ2-5, is DTGVSQNPRHKITKRGQNVTFRCDPISEHNRLYWYRQTLGQGPEFLTYFQNEAQLEKSRLLSDRFSAERPKGSFSTLEIQRTEQGDSAMYLCASSLWEASTALKTQYFGPGTRLLVL.

The chain has TRBV6-1 and TRBJ1-3; no reliable D call. V shed 6 bases and J shed 0 bases, with 6 bases lying between them. CDR3 length: 13 amino acids. Germline CDR1 and CDR2: MNHNS and SASEGT. This CDR3 reads CASRQSSGNTIYF. CDR3 sequence (DNA): TGTGCCAGCAGGCAGTCCTCTGGAAACACCATATATTTT.

V is TRBV27 and J is TRBJ2-1; TRBD2 agrees at 11 bases. Germline V gives CDR1 MNHEY, CDR2 SMNVEV (reference sequence). Trimming cost V 3 bases and J 6 bases; bases outside gene matches: 13. This CDR3 is built from 18 residues. CDR3 sequence reads: CASSFRVLLAGAPNEQFF. CDR3 nucleotide sequence: TGTGCCAGCAGTTTCCGAGTCCTACTAGCGGGAGCCCCCAATGAGCAGTTCTTC.

CDR3 bases: TGTGCCAGCAGCTTATGGACTAGCGGGACCAATGAGCAGTTCTTC. Protein product: CASSLWTSGTNEQFF. This chain uses TRBV11-2 with TRBJ2-1; 12 positions match TRBD2. J was trimmed by 6 bases and V by 2 bases; bases with no gene match: 2. This CDR3 region has 15 residues. CDR1 is SGHAT and CDR2 is FQNNGV in the germline V gene. The entire variable domain, with the rest obtained from reference TRBV11-2 and TRBJ2-1, is as follows: EAGVAQSPRYKIIEKRQSVAFWCNPISGHATLYWYQQILGQGPKLLIQFQNNGVVDDSQLPKDRFSAERLKGVDSTLKIQPAKLEDSAVYLCASSLWTSGTNEQFFGPGTRLTVL.

The sample holds one count of this clone. The chain links TRBV19 to TRBJ2-2; the D gene is possibly TRBD1 (5 bases). The CDR3 is 12 residues long. Germline CDR1 LNHDA, CDR2 SQIVND (reference sequence). Trimming shortened V by 4 bases and J by 8 bases, and 8 bases separated the two germline ends. The CDR3 region is CASSKGVGELFF. CDR3 bases: TGTGCCAGTAGTAAAGGGGTGGGGGAGCTGTTTTTT.

This chain uses TRBV5-1 with TRBJ2-1; 13 bases agree with TRBD2. Germline V gene sequence: CDR1 SGHRS, CDR2 YFSETQ. With V trimmed by 4 bases and J by 4 bases, 5 bases remained unmatched. The CDR3 loop spans 16 amino acids. The CDR3 region is CASSAGLAGVYNEQFF. CDR3 coding DNA: TGCGCCAGCAGCGCAGGACTAGCGGGAGTTTACAATGAGCAGTTCTTC.

The V and J genes are TRBV18 and TRBJ1-3; the match to TRBD1 covers 7 bases. V lost 3 bases, J lost 2 bases, and 1 base stayed unmatched. This CDR3 spans 14 amino acids. From germline, CDR1 is KGHSH and CDR2 LQKENI. The DNA of the CDR3 is TGTGCCAGCTCACCCCAGGGGGCTGGAAACACCATATATTTT. Residues: CASSPQGAGNTIYF. Full variable domain (remainder filled in from reference TRBV18 and TRBJ1-3): NAGVMQNPRHLVRRRGQEARLRCSPMKGHSHVYWYRQLPEEGLKFMVYLQKENIIDESGMPKERFSAEFPKEGPSILRIQQVVRGDSAAYFCASSPQGAGNTIYFGEGSWLTVV.

The chain couples TRBV18 to TRBJ2-5, with D possibly matching TRBD2 (6 bases). This CDR3 comprises 15 residues. Germline lookup yields CDR1 KGHSH and CDR2 LQKENI. V gave up 3 bases and J gave up 1 base, with 12 bases separating them. The chain's CDR3 is CASSPSLAPQETQYF. CDR3 nucleotides: TGTGCCAGCTCACCTTCACTAGCCCCCCAAGAGACCCAGTACTTC.

This chain joins TRBV7-9 and TRBJ2-2; maybe TRBD2 (6 bases). The CDR3 spans 16 residues. Trimming cost V 5 bases and J 4 bases, with 17 bases left between them. Germline assignment: CDR1 SEHNR and CDR2 FQNEAQ (reference sequence). The CDR3 region is CASSRPGLPFTGELFF. CDR3 DNA sequence: TGTGCCAGCAGCCGTCCGGGACTCCCTTTCACCGGGGAGCTGTTTTTT.

The rearrangement uses TRBV2 and TRBJ2-5, with a tentative D call TRBD1 (6 bases). Looked up from germline, CDR1 is SNHLY and CDR2 is FYNNEI. The CDR3 contains 16 residues. Trimming left V 10 bases short and J 5 bases short, with 26 bases between. DNA of the CDR3: TGTGCCACCCTAAGGGGGAACGCGGGTTGGGGGGAGACCCAGTACTTC. It is translated as CATLRGNAGWGETQYF.

The chain has TRBV27 and TRBJ2-1; D perhaps matches TRBD2 (6 bases). V lost 4 bases, J lost 7 bases, and 14 bases lay in between. The V gene's germline CDR1 is MNHEY and CDR2 SMNVEV (reference sequence). This CDR3 is built from 14 residues. The CDR3 reads CASSSPQLANEQFF. The CDR3 nucleotides are TGTGCCAGCAGTTCCCCCCAACTAGCAAATGAGCAGTTCTTC.

The V and J genes are TRBV4-1 and TRBJ2-7, with 9 bases fitting TRBD2. V shed 3 bases, J shed 7 bases, and the junction held 10 bases outside the gene matches. This CDR3 has 15 residues. CDR1 is MGHRA and CDR2 is YSYEKL in the germline V gene. The CDR3 is CASSHSSGTSREQYF. CDR3 sequence (DNA): TGCGCCAGCAGCCATTCTTCCGGGACTAGCAGAGAGCAGTACTTC.

The J gene is TRBJ2-1, the V gene TRBV29-1; 12 bases line up with TRBD2. The CDR3 has 19 amino acids. CDR1 and CDR2 (germline): SQVTM, ANQGSEA. V shed 5 bases and J 6 bases; nucleotides not matched to a gene: 20. DNA of the CDR3: TGCAGCGTTTGGGGGGTAGGACTTGCTAGCGGGAGGGCCTTCAATGAGCAGTTCTTC. It encodes CSVWGVGLASGRAFNEQFF.